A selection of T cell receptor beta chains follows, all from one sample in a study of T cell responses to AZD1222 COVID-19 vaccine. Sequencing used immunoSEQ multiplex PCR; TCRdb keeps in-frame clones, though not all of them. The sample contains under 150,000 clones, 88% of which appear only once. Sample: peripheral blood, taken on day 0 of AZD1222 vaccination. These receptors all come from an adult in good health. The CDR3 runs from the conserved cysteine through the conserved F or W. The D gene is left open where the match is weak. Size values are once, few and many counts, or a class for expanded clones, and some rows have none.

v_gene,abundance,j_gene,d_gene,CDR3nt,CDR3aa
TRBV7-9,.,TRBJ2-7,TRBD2,TGTGCCAGCAGCCCCTTTGGTAGCGGGGGGTCCTACGAGCAGTACTTC,CASSPFGSGGSYEQYF
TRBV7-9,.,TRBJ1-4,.,TGTGCCAGCAGCCGTTCTCAGGGAATCAGCGAAAAACTGTTTTTT,CASSRSQGISEKLFF
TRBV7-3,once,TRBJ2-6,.,TGTGCCAGCAGCCTGGTAGGGCTTGAGGCCAACGTCCTGACTTTC,CASSLVGLEANVLTF
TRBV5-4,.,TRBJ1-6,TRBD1,TGTGCCAGCAGCTCTTGGGGACAGGCTCTGCCTTCACCCCTCCACTTT,CASSSWGQALPSPLHF
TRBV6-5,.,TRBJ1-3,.,TGTGCCAGCAGCCGCCCTCGAAACACCATATATTTT,CASSRPRNTIYF
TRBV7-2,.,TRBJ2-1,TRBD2,TGTGCCAGCAAGTCTAGCGGGGGGCCTTACAATGAGCAGTTCTTC,CASKSSGGPYNEQFF
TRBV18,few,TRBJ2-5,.,TGTGCCAGCTCACCGGGGAGGGAGACCCAGTACTTC,CASSPGRETQYF
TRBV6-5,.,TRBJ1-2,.,TGTGCCAGCAGTTACTCTCCAGGGTATGGCTACACCTTC,CASSYSPGYGYTF
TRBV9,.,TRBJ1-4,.,TGTGCCAGCAGCGTATCCTCCTCGAACCCCTTGGGGAAACTGTTTTTT,CASSVSSSNPLGKLFF
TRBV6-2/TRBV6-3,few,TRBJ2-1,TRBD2,TGTGCCAGCAGTTTAAATCGCTTCCTAGCGGGGGGAAACCCTTCCCATGAGCAGTTCTTC,CASSLNRFLAGGNPSHEQFF
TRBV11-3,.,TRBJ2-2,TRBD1,TGTGCCAGCAGCAGAGGGACAGGGACCTACACCGGGGAGCTGTTTTTT,CASSRGTGTYTGELFF
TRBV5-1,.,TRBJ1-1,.,TGCGCCAGCAGCTTGGCAATATGGGGCGGGAACACTGAAGCTTTCTTT,CASSLAIWGGNTEAFF
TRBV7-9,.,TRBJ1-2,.,TGTGCCAGCAGCTTGGCAGGGGAGGGTGGCTACACCTTC,CASSLAGEGGYTF
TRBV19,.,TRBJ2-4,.,TGTGCCAGTAGTAATAAAAACATTCAGTACTTC,CASSNKNIQYF
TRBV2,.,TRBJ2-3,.,TGTGCCAGCAGTATTCAGTCTATGGTTGATACGCAGTATTTT,CASSIQSMVDTQYF
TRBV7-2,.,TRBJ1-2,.,TGTGCCAGCAGCCCGGGAAGTGGCTACACCTTC,CASSPGSGYTF
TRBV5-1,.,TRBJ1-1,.,TGCGCCAGCAGTTGGGTGGGCACTGAAGCTTTCTTT,CASSWVGTEAFF
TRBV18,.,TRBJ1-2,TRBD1,TGTGCCAGCTCACCTACCACAGGGACAGCTAACTATGGCTACACCTTC,CASSPTTGTANYGYTF
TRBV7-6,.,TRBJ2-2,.,TGTGCCAGCAGCTTAGGTAGTCGATCCGGGGAGCTGTTTTTT,CASSLGSRSGELFF
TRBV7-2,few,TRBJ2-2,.,TGTGCCAGCAGCACACAACAGGGTCGCACCGGGGAGCTGTTTTTT,CASSTQQGRTGELFF
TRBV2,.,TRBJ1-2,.,TGTGCCAGCAACCAGCAACTCGGGACTACATTTCCCTACACCTTC,CASNQQLGTTFPYTF
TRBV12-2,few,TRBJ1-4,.,TGTGCAAGTCGCTTAACCCGCGAGCTGTTTTTT,CASRLTRELFF
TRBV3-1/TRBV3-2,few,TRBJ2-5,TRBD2,TGTGCCAGCAGCACCCGACTAGCGGGGGGCGGGACCCAGTACTTC,CASSTRLAGGGTQYF
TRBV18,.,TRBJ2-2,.,TGTGCCAGCTCCCCCGTCGGGGCGAACACCGGGGAGCTGTTTTTT,CASSPVGANTGELFF
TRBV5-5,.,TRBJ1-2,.,TGTGCCAGCGGCCTACCCTTGGGGTATGGCTACACCTTC,CASGLPLGYGYTF
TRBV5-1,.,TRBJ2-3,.,TGCGCCAGCAGCGAACCCGGGGATACGCAGTATTTT,CASSEPGDTQYF
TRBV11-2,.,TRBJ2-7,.,TGTGCCAGCAGCTTAGATCTCGTCCAAGACGAGCAGTACTTC,CASSLDLVQDEQYF
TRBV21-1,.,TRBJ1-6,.,TGTGCCAGCAGCCCCAAGGCCCTAAACCCTGGTTGCAATTCACCCCTCCACTTT,CASSPKALNPGCNSPLHF
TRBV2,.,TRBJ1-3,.,TGTGCCAGCAGTGGAGGGAGTTGGACTGGAAACACCATATATTTT,CASSGGSWTGNTIYF
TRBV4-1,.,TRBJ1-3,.,TGCGCCAGCAGCCAAGAAAGAGGAAACACCATATATTTT,CASSQERGNTIYF
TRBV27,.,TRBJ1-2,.,TGTGCCAGCAGTTTAAGGGGTACGGGGACAAATGGCTACACCTTC,CASSLRGTGTNGYTF
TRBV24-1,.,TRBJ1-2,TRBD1,TGTGCCACCAGTGATTTGCCGGGACAGGGTGGCTACACCTTC,CATSDLPGQGGYTF
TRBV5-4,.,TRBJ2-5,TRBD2,TGTGCCAGCAGCCCCCCTAGCGGGGGGGTAGGAGAGACCCAGTACTTC,CASSPPSGGVGETQYF
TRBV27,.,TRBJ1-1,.,TGTGCCAGCAGTTCCCCCGGGCTGAACACTGAAGCTTTCTTT,CASSSPGLNTEAFF
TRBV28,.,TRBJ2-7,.,TGTGCCAGCAGTGCCCTCTCAGGGGAACTCCACGAGCAGTACTTC,CASSALSGELHEQYF
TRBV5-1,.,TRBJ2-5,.,TGCGCCAGCTCACAAGAGACCCAGTACTTC,CASSQETQYF
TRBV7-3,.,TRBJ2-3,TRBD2,TGTGCCAGCAGCTTAATAGGGACTAGCGGGGGTTATACGCAGTATTTT,CASSLIGTSGGYTQYF
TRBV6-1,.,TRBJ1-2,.,TGTGCCAGCAGTGATAACTATGGCTACACCTTC,CASSDNYGYTF
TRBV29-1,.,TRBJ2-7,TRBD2,TGCAGCGTTGGTCTAGCGGGGGCACTAAGCTCCTACGAGCAGTACTTC,CSVGLAGALSSYEQYF
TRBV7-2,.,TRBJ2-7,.,TGTGCCAGCAGCCCGTACAGGGACTCCTACGAGCAGTACTTC,CASSPYRDSYEQYF
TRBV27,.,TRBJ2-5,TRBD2,TGTGCCAGCAGGCGGGGGGGCGGTGAGACCCAGTACTTC,CASRRGGGETQYF
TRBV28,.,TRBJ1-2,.,TGTGCCAGCCGTTTGTCGGGGTCCAACTATGGCTACACCTTC,CASRLSGSNYGYTF
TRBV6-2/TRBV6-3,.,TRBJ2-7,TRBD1,TGTGCCAGCAGTTACTGGGACAGTCGATACGAGCAGTACTTC,CASSYWDSRYEQYF
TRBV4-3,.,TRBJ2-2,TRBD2,TGCGCCAGCAGCCAAGGCGTGGCGGGGGGGCCTTCGACCGGGGAGCTGTTTTTT,CASSQGVAGGPSTGELFF
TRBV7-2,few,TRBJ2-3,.,TGTGCCAGCAGCCCTAATTTGGATGATACGCAGTATTTT,CASSPNLDDTQYF
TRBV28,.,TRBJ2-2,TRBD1,TGTGCCAGCAGTTTATATGGGACAGGGGACGGGGAGCTGTTTTTT,CASSLYGTGDGELFF
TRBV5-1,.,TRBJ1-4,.,TGCGCCAGCAGCTTGGTGGACCGGAATGAAAAACTGTTTTTT,CASSLVDRNEKLFF
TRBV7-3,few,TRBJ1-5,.,TGTGCCAGCAGCCCCGGCAGGAATCAGCCCCAGCATTTT,CASSPGRNQPQHF
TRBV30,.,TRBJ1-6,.,TGTGCCTGGAGTCCTGGAACACCCCTCCACTTT,CAWSPGTPLHF
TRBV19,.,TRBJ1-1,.,TGTGCCAGTAGTATGGGTAGCTCTGTTAAAGCTTTCTTT,CASSMGSSVKAFF
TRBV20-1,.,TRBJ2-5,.,TGCAGTGCTAGTAGCGGATACCAAGAGACCCAGTACTTC,CSASSGYQETQYF
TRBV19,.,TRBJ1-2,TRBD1,TGTGCCAGTCGGGGACAGGGCAACTATGGCTACACCTTC,CASRGQGNYGYTF
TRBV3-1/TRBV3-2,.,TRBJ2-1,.,TGTGCCAGCAGCCAACAGCCGGGGGCCTACAATGAGCAGTTCTTC,CASSQQPGAYNEQFF
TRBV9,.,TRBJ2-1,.,TGTGCCAGCAGCGCTAACAATGAGCAGTTCTTC,CASSANNEQFF